Described below is a single T cell receptor (beta chain) sequence and its context. The data were obtained in a study of T cell responses to AZD1222 COVID-19 vaccine. With 9 bases removed from V and 4 bases from J, the gap between germline ends came to 25 bases. Germline loops: CDR1 LNHDA, CDR2 SQIVND (reference sequence). The length of the CDR3 is 17 residues. Method: immunoSEQ multiplex PCR; TCRdb's copy keeps in-frame clones and lacks some. The sample has 98,000 or so clones, around nine tenths seen once. The sequence was obtained from an adult who received the MenACWY meningococcal vaccine as a control. V and J are TRBV19 and TRBJ1-5; D may be TRBD1 (5 bases). The sample was peripheral blood, taken 28 days after the second dose of the MenACWY control vaccine. The DNA for the CDR3 is TGTGCCAGCGCGCAACTCCGACAGACTTTCGGAAATCAGCCCCAGCATTTT. Residues: CASAQLRQTFGNQPQHF.